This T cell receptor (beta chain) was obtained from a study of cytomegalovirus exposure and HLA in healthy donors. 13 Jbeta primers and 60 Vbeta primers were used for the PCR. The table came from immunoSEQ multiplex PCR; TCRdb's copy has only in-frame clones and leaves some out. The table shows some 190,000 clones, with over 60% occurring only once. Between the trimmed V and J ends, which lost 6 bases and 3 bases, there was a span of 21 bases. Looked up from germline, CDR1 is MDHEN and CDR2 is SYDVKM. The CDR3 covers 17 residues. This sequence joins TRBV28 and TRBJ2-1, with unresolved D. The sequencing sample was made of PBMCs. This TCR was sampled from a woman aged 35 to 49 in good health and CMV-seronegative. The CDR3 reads CASRPMPGSEDYNEQFF. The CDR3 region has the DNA TGTGCCAGCAGGCCAATGCCCGGCAGCGAGGACTACAATGAGCAGTTCTTC.